The present TCR beta chain was sequenced within a study of cytomegalovirus exposure and HLA in healthy donors. At the level of the study: Within an early data release were about 85 million unique TCRs drawn from HLA-typed donors. Caucasian-associated ancestry cluster membership applied to about four fifths of under 450 genotyped donors. The study, taken as a whole, reports: A later analysis linked a missense variant in DCLRE1C to the trimming of TCR beta V and J genes. Some V segments, TRBV6-2 and TRBV6-3 among them, were indistinguishable and were therefore excluded.

The CDR3 loop spans 18 amino acids. Germline CDR1 reads SGHDT; CDR2 reads YYEEEE. V gave up 4 bases and J gave up 0 bases; unmatched junction bases: 13. Primers included in the PCR were 60 Vbeta and 13 Jbeta primers. Sequenced by immunoSEQ multiplex PCR; TCRdb stores in-frame clones only, minus some. The specimen's table records approximately 47,000 clones. With regard to this clone: Its antigen remains unidentified.

The clonotype comes from a male donor in good health and CMV-seronegative. This sequence joins TRBV5-6 and TRBJ1-3; 7 bases align to TRBD1. The sample was PBMCs. CDR3 coding DNA: TGTGCCAGCAGCCCTTGGGGAACCGGGACAGTCTCTGGAAACACCATATATTTT. Translating gives CASSPWGTGTVSGNTIYF.